Below, 11 T cell receptor beta chains from the same sample are listed, as sequenced in a study of T-cell reconstitution after alpha-beta-depleted transplantation in children (dated by TCRdb to between 2015 and 2016). Libraries were built with PCR. The sequencer listed for this sample is Illumina HiSeq 2500. TCR libraries were prepared with molecular barcoding, using unique molecular identifiers to normalize TCRbeta repertoire quantification. The public reads were quality trimmed at Q25 with fastp and then assembled into clones with MiXCR by TCRdb, keeping productive beta chains. Each entry is one CDR3 protein sequence, shown with its most common DNA and genes. The sample table holds about 580,000 distinct CDR3 sequences, of which 23% were seen once. 11% to 15% of the sample rests with the top ten. The treatment or condition label, as the study defines it: allogeneic hematopoietic cell transplantation with graft depleted of TCRalphabeta T cells and CD19 B cells.

The material was PBMCs, mostly from graft donor cells, obtained 360 days after TCRalphabeta/CD19-depleted stem cell transplant. The origin of the receptors is a boy in the first two years of life who had a stem cell transplant for acute myeloid leukemia, so the T cells may come from the graft donor.

This clonotype was found a few times. This sequence joins TRBV20-1 and TRBJ2-1; unclear D gene. The germline gives CDR1 DFQATT, CDR2 SNEGSKA (reference sequence). The CDR3 length is 16 residues. The germline V and J ends were trimmed by 0 bases and 0 bases, with 12 bases remaining between them. This CDR3 is CSARDPRKGSYNEQFF. In nucleotides, the CDR3 is TGCAGTGCTAGAGATCCCCGTAAAGGCTCCTACAATGAGCAGTTCTTC.

This clonotype was seen at least ten times. The J gene is TRBJ1-5, the V gene TRBV28; D not resolved. CDR3 size: 14 residues. The germline gives CDR1 MDHEN, CDR2 SYDVKM. The V end was cut by 8 bases, the J end by 2 bases, with 13 bases between. The CDR3: CASGRGRGNQPQHF. DNA of the CDR3: TGTGCCAGCGGTCGCGGGCGCGGCAATCAGCCCCAGCATTTT.

The rearrangement joins TRBV20-1 to TRBJ1-1; TRBD1 is a possible D gene (5 bases). The CDR3 has 14 amino acids. Germline CDR1 reads DFQATT; CDR2 reads SNEGSKA (reference sequence). V lost 3 bases to trimming and J lost 1 base, with 12 bases between them. The CDR3 here is CSARSGAPNTEAFF. The CDR3 DNA reads TGCAGTGCTAGGTCTGGGGCCCCGAACACTGAAGCTTTCTTT.

At least ten counts were recorded for this clonotype. CDR3 nucleotide sequence: TGTGCCAGCAGTTACAACTATGGCTACACCTTC. Its translation: CASSYNYGYTF. The chain combines TRBV28 with TRBJ1-2; no reliable D call. Germline loops: CDR1 MDHEN, CDR2 SYDVKM. Trimming left V 4 bases short and J 2 bases short, with 2 bases between. This CDR3 spans 11 amino acids.

The CDR3 DNA reads as TGCAGCGTCGGACAGGGGCAAAGCTATGGCTACACCTTC. Translation: CSVGQGQSYGYTF. The chain carries TRBV29-1 and TRBJ1-2, with 9 bases matching TRBD1. CDR1 and CDR2 from the germline V gene are SQVTM and ANQGSEA. The CDR3 consists of 13 residues. V was pared by 6 bases and J by 4 bases, with 6 bases of the junction left unmatched.

This clonotype was observed many times. This chain connects TRBV19 to TRBJ2-2; D might be TRBD1 (6 bases). Germline V gene lookup returns CDR1 LNHDA and CDR2 SQIVND (reference sequence). The CDR3 has 15 residues. V dropped 5 bases and J dropped 0 bases, with 10 bases sitting between them. The CDR3 protein is CASSQQGSNTGELFF. The CDR3 DNA follows: TGTGCCAGTAGTCAACAGGGCTCGAACACCGGGGAGCTGTTTTTT.

V is TRBV4-1 and J is TRBJ2-1, with 11 bases that match TRBD2. CDR1 and CDR2 (germline): MGHRA, YSYEKL. The CDR3 spans 16 residues. V lost 4 bases to trimming and J lost 9 bases; unmatched junction nucleotides: 11. The CDR3 protein is CASSRGLAGGHIEQFF. The CDR3 DNA sequence: TGCGCCAGCAGCCGGGGGCTAGCGGGGGGACACATTGAGCAGTTCTTC.

V usage is TRBV5-1 and J usage is TRBJ2-3; TRBD1 is a possible D gene (6 bases). Trimming shortened V by 4 bases and J by 8 bases, and 20 bases separated the two germline ends. The CDR3 sequence is 15 residues long. The germline V gene has CDR1 SGHRS and CDR2 YFSETQ. For the CDR3, the DNA is TGCGCCAGCAGCACACCTACTACCAGGGGTGGTACGCAGTATTTT. The encoded protein is CASSTPTTRGGTQYF. Drawing the rest from reference TRBV5-1 and TRBJ2-3, the complete variable domain is KAGVTQTPRYLIKTRGQQVTLSCSPISGHRSVSWYQQTPGQGLQFLFEYFSETQRNKGNFPGRFSGRQFSNSRSEMNVSTLELGDSALYLCASSTPTTRGGTQYFGPGTRLTVL.

This clonotype was seen more than once but under ten times. One end of the junction is discordant with germline, which a read error may explain. The chain carries TRBV11-2 and TRBJ2-2; D perhaps matches TRBD2 (5 bases). CDR1 and CDR2 from the germline V gene are SGHAT and FQNNGV. CDR3 length: 17 amino acids. The CDR3, as DNA: TGTGCCAGCAGCCTAGACCCGGGGTCAAAGAGAACCGGGGAGCTGTTTTTT. Protein: CASSLDPGSKRTGELFF.

The chain employs TRBV4-3 and TRBJ1-1; 8 bases align to TRBD1. Germline trimming cut 0 bases from V and 6 bases from J; bases unmatched to any gene: 18. The length of the CDR3 is 19 residues. Germline V gene data show CDR1 as LGHNA and CDR2 as YSLEER. The CDR3 nucleotides read TGCGCCAGCAGCCAAGATTTCTCGGCGGCAGGGGGCTATTCTGCTGAAGCTTTCTTT. Translation: CASSQDFSAAGGYSAEAFF.

The rearrangement joins TRBV9 to TRBJ2-1; 8 bases are shared with TRBD1. The CDR3 has 15 residues. The trim removed 4 bases at V and 7 bases at J, leaving 10 bases unmatched. Germline V gives CDR1 SGDLS, CDR2 YYNGEE. This CDR3 is CASSNGQGGRNEQFF. The CDR3 nucleotides are TGTGCCAGCAGCAATGGACAGGGAGGAAGAAATGAGCAGTTCTTC.